A single sample is the source of the 24 T cell receptor beta chains below, sequenced in a study of regulatory T cells in long-lasting Graves disease. Time point defined: newly diagnosed GD, antithyroid drugs for less than 3 months. PBMC-extracted RNA yielded the TCR library. Both iRepertoire HTBI primers and Arm-PCR of CDR3 regions were used to build the TCR beta libraries. Using its own MiXCR run on the multiplex PCR reads, TCRdb lists one record per CDR3 protein. This sample has about 440,000 distinct CDR3 sequences, with 15% found just once. These data were also reused for a study on T cells in Graves' hyperthyroidism and ophthalmopathy.

The sequencing here drew on peripheral blood mononuclear cells (PBMCs), taken at new diagnosis, from a patient treated with antithyroid drugs. The receptors come from a woman aged 30 to 39 with Graves disease.

Points on this clonotype: Since a much larger clone is just one base distant, this may be a read error. The chain links TRBV7-9 to TRBJ2-3; 7 bases map to TRBD2. The CDR3 has 13 amino acids. Germline V lookup: CDR1 SEHNR, CDR2 FQNEAQ (reference sequence). The CDR3: CDSAGGRVDTQYF. The CDR3 DNA sequence: TGTGACAGCGCTGGCGGGAGAGTGGATACGCAGTATTTT.

This clonotype was detected ten times or more. CDR3 sequence (DNA): TGCGCCAGCAGCCCGGCGGCCCGGGACAGGGTCCACGAGCAGTACTTC. Its translation is CASSPAARDRVHEQYF. The J gene is TRBJ2-7, the V gene TRBV5-1; 9 bases are shared with TRBD1. The CDR3 has 16 residues. Germline V gene sequence: CDR1 SGHRS, CDR2 YFSETQ. V trimming: 4 bases; J trimming: 5 bases; junction bases outside the gene matches: 13. Combining the CDR3 with reference TRBV5-1 and TRBJ2-7 gives the whole variable domain KAGVTQTPRYLIKTRGQQVTLSCSPISGHRSVSWYQQTPGQGLQFLFEYFSETQRNKGNFPGRFSGRQFSNSRSEMNVSTLELGDSALYLCASSPAARDRVHEQYFGPGTRLTVT.

The sample holds many counts of this clonotype. This chain connects TRBV5-1 to TRBJ2-1; 8 nucleotides line up with TRBD2. The CDR3 sequence is 14 residues long. Germline V gene lookup returns CDR1 SGHRS and CDR2 YFSETQ. V trimming: 0 bases; J trimming: 7 bases; junction bases outside the gene matches: 3. The CDR3 protein is CASSLVSSGNEQFF. CDR3 in DNA: TGCGCCAGCAGCTTGGTTTCTAGCGGGAATGAGCAGTTCTTC. Using reference TRBV5-1 and TRBJ2-1 for the parts outside the CDR3, the full variable domain is KAGVTQTPRYLIKTRGQQVTLSCSPISGHRSVSWYQQTPGQGLQFLFEYFSETQRNKGNFPGRFSGRQFSNSRSEMNVSTLELGDSALYLCASSLVSSGNEQFFGPGTRLTVL.

This clonotype was seen ten or more times. This chain links TRBV7-9 with TRBJ2-5; D is uncertain. Trimming took 5 bases from V and 4 from J, leaving 23 bases between them. CDR3 length equals 17 residues. Germline CDR1 reads SEHNR; CDR2 reads FQNEAQ (reference sequence). CDR3 amino acids: CASSGRVGVRRRETQYF. The CDR3, as DNA: TGTGCCAGCAGCGGAAGGGTAGGCGTTCGGCGTAGAGAGACCCAGTACTTC.

The V call is TRBV30, the J call TRBJ1-3, with 8 positions matching TRBD1. The ends lost 5 bases at V and 0 bases at J; junction bases unmatched: 6. The CDR3 is made up of 15 amino acids. Per germline, CDR1 GTSNPN and CDR2 SVGIG (reference sequence). The CDR3 here is CAWGTGGSSGNTIYF. The CDR3 nucleotides are TGTGCCTGGGGCACAGGGGGGAGCTCTGGAAACACCATATATTTT.

The gene calls are TRBV20-1 and TRBJ1-6; D may be TRBD1 (6 bases). Trimming cost V 1 base and J 7 bases, with 14 bases left between them. This CDR3 is built from 15 residues. Looked up from germline, CDR1 is DFQATT and CDR2 is SNEGSKA (reference sequence). The CDR3 sequence: CSARGQGPENSPLHF. CDR3 nucleotide sequence: TGCAGTGCTAGAGGCCAGGGGCCGGAGAATTCACCCCTCCACTTT.

This clonotype was observed many times. This chain uses TRBV30 with TRBJ2-2, with a possible D match to TRBD1 (5 bases). Germline values: CDR1 GTSNPN, CDR2 SVGIG (reference sequence). V was pared by 5 bases and J by 5 bases, with 9 bases between. The CDR3 runs to 12 residues. CDR3 in amino acids: CAWDSNTGELFF. The CDR3 nucleotides are TGTGCCTGGGACAGTAATACCGGGGAGCTGTTTTTT.

This sequence joins TRBV7-9 and TRBJ1-1; tentatively, D is TRBD1 (5 bases). Per the germline V gene, CDR1 is SEHNR and CDR2 is FQNEAQ (reference sequence). V was trimmed by 4 bases and J by 4 bases, leaving 16 bases between them. The CDR3 consists of 15 residues. CDR3 DNA: TGTGCCAGCAGCTCCCCCTCGGGGGTGGGCACTGAAGCTTTCTTT. Its translation is CASSSPSGVGTEAFF.

This clonotype was picked up a small number of times. The chain has TRBV27 and TRBJ1-2, with 8 bases fitting TRBD1. This CDR3 has 14 amino acids. J was trimmed by 4 bases and V by 3 bases; bases with no gene match: 4. The germline CDR1 and CDR2 sequences are MNHEY and SMNVEV (reference sequence). The CDR3 nucleotides read TGTGCCAGCAGTTTGACAGGGGTCTCCTATGGCTACACCTTC. This translates into CASSLTGVSYGYTF.

V usage is TRBV2 and J usage is TRBJ2-7; possibly TRBD1 or TRBD2 for D (5 bases each). Germline-derived CDR1 and CDR2 are SNHLY and FYNNEI. V lost 6 bases and J 7 bases, leaving 16 bases between the germline ends. The CDR3 contains 13 residues. CDR3 residues: CASRGVLAWEQYF. The CDR3 bases are TGTGCCAGCAGGGGGGTCCTCGCCTGGGAGCAGTACTTC.

The V call is TRBV5-5, the J call TRBJ2-7, with 9 bases that match TRBD1. The CDR3 is 16 residues long. Germline trimming cut 4 bases from V and 2 bases from J; bases unmatched to any gene: 10. Germline V CDR1 and CDR2: SGHKS, YYEKEE (reference sequence). The DNA for the CDR3 is TGTGCCAGCAGCGCGACAGGGGGGGTTATCCCCTACGAGCAGTACTTC. This translates into CASSATGGVIPYEQYF.

The table lists this clonotype with many counts. The chain is built from TRBV30 and TRBJ2-7; 7 bases line up with TRBD1. Germline loops: CDR1 GTSNPN, CDR2 SVGIG (reference sequence). CDR3 size: 14 residues. J lost 1 base, V lost 1 base, and 4 bases had no gene match. The CDR3 spells CAWSGGQLSYEQYF. CDR3 in DNA: TGTGCCTGGAGTGGGGGACAGTTGTCCTACGAGCAGTACTTC.

This clonotype was recorded many times. The chain links TRBV24-1 to TRBJ1-5; TRBD1 matches 8 bases. The J segment lost 6 bases and the V segment lost 3 bases, leaving 9 bases of the junction unmatched. The CDR3 is 16 residues long. Germline-derived CDR1 and CDR2 are KGHDR and SFDVKD. The CDR3 is CATSDGMQGAGQPQHF. In DNA form, the CDR3 reads TGTGCCACCAGTGATGGGATGCAGGGGGCCGGTCAGCCCCAGCATTTT.

This clonotype has more than one count but fewer than ten. The chain has TRBV20-1 and TRBJ2-2; D is possibly TRBD1 or TRBD2 (5 bases each). Trimming cost V 0 bases and J 2 bases, with 10 bases left between them. CDR3 length equals 15 residues. Germline V lookup: CDR1 DFQATT, CDR2 SNEGSKA (reference sequence). CDR3 sequence reads: CSAREAGTNTGELFF. The CDR3 DNA is TGCAGTGCTAGAGAAGCCGGGACCAACACCGGGGAGCTGTTTTTT.

This clonotype was seen ten or more times. The chain joins TRBV12-3 or TRBV12-4 to TRBJ2-3; no firm D call. V was pared by 6 bases and J by 6 bases, with 10 bases between. The CDR3 is 12 residues long. The CDR3 DNA is TGTGCCAGCAGACACCTGAGTGATACGCAGTATTTT. It codes for CASRHLSDTQYF.

The chain has TRBV9 and TRBJ1-1; D is ambiguous. Trimming shortened V by 0 bases and J by 8 bases, and 14 bases separated the two germline ends. CDR1 and CDR2 from the germline V gene are SGDLS and YYNGEE. CDR3 size: 14 residues. This CDR3 reads CASSVGGRQNEAFF. As DNA, the CDR3 is TGTGCCAGCAGCGTAGGTGGAAGACAAAACGAAGCTTTCTTT.

Details on this clonotype: This likely came from a read error, as a far larger clone is one base away. The chain couples TRBV3-1 to TRBJ2-5; 12 bases map to TRBD2. The better agreement between TRBJ2-1 and the DNA end casts doubt on the J call. In germline, CDR1 is LGHDT, CDR2 YNNKEL (reference sequence). This CDR3 has 15 amino acids. Here the CDR3 reads CAGSQEASGRDEQFF. For the CDR3, the DNA is TGTGCCGGCAGCCAAGAGGCTAGCGGGAGGGATGAGCAGTTCTTC.

This clonotype was recorded at least ten times. The chain employs TRBV6-5 and TRBJ2-7, with TRBD1 matching over 7 bases. Germline assignment: CDR1 MNHEY and CDR2 SVGAGI. The CDR3 covers 15 residues. Trimming removed 2 bases from V and 2 bases from J; junction bases left unmatched: 6. CDR3 amino acids: CASSYGDSGPYEQYF. The CDR3 DNA reads TGTGCCAGCAGTTACGGGGACAGTGGACCCTACGAGCAGTACTTC.

This clonotype was observed a handful of times. The gene calls are TRBV20-1 and TRBJ1-5; D might be TRBD1 (5 bases). The CDR3 consists of 15 residues. Trimming took off 3 bases at V and 1 base at J, with 13 bases between the two ends. From germline, CDR1 is DFQATT and CDR2 SNEGSKA (reference sequence). CDR3 sequence: CSASWGLGSNQPQHF. CDR3 bases: TGCAGTGCTAGTTGGGGCCTCGGAAGCAATCAGCCCCAGCATTTT.

Many counts were recorded for this clonotype. The rearrangement links TRBV12-3 or TRBV12-4 to TRBJ1-2; 9 bases are a match to TRBD1. The V segment lost 6 bases and the J segment 7 bases; nucleotides outside the gene matches: 3. The CDR3 has 12 residues. The DNA of the CDR3 is TGTGCCAGCAGCCGGGACAGGGCTGGCTACACCTTC. Translated, it gives CASSRDRAGYTF.

Many counts were recorded for this clonotype. The chain combines TRBV11-2 with TRBJ1-5, with D hard to call. This CDR3 spans 15 amino acids. Germline CDR1 is SGHAT and CDR2 is FQNNGV. Trimming pared 6 bases from V and 0 bases from J, leaving 12 bases between. The CDR3 region has the DNA TGTGCCAGCAGTCTTCGACCGTATAGCAATCAGCCCCAGCATTTT. This codes for CASSLRPYSNQPQHF.

The chain recombines TRBV30 with TRBJ1-3; TRBD1 is a possible D gene (5 bases). CDR1 is GTSNPN, CDR2 SVGIG, per germline (reference sequence). V lost 4 bases and J 2 bases, leaving 6 bases between the germline ends. CDR3 length: 12 residues. Here the CDR3 reads CAWMGPGNTIYF. DNA for the CDR3: TGTGCCTGGATGGGACCTGGAAACACCATATATTTT.

The genes are TRBV24-1 and TRBJ2-6, with D hard to call. The CDR3 runs 16 residues. The ends were cut back, 1 base at V and 2 bases at J, with 8 bases in the middle. Germline CDR1 and CDR2: KGHDR and SFDVKD. The CDR3 sequence: CATSDFLYTGANVLTF. The CDR3 DNA reads TGTGCCACCAGTGATTTCCTCTACACTGGGGCCAACGTCCTGACTTTC.

This clonotype was counted a few times. A far larger clone is just one base off, so this is likely a read error. The chain carries TRBV12-3 or TRBV12-4 and TRBJ2-7; D possibly matches TRBD1 or TRBD2 (5 bases each). V lost 1 base, J lost 9 bases, and 7 bases lay in between. The CDR3 is made up of 11 amino acids. Here the CDR3 DNA reads TGTGCCAGCAGTTTAGGGGACGGGCAGTACTTC. It translates to CASSLGDGQYF.